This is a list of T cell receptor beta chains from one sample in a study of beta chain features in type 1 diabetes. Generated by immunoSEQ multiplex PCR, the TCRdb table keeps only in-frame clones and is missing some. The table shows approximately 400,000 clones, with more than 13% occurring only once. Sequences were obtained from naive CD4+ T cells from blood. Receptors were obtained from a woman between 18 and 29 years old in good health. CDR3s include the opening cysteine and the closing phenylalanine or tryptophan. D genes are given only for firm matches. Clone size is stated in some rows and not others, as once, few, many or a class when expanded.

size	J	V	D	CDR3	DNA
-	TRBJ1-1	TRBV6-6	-	CASSRVMNTEAFF	TGTGCCAGCAGCAGGGTTATGAACACTGAAGCTTTCTTT
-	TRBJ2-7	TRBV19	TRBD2	CASIGLAFAYEQYF	TGTGCCAGCATAGGACTAGCTTTCGCCTACGAGCAGTACTTC
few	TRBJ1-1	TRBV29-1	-	CSVEGQMNTEAFF	TGCAGCGTGGAAGGGCAGATGAACACTGAAGCTTTCTTT
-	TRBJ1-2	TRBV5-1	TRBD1	CASSSTGTDGYTF	TGCGCCAGCAGCTCGACCGGGACAGATGGCTACACCTTC
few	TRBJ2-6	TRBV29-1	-	CSVVRSGANVLTF	TGCAGCGTTGTTCGGTCGGGGGCCAACGTCCTGACTTTC
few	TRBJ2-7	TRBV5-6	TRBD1	CASSLADRLYEQYF	TGTGCCAGCAGCTTGGCGGACAGGCTCTACGAGCAGTACTTC
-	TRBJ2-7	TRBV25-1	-	CASSEIRGRGAYEQYF	TGTGCCAGCAGTGAAATCAGGGGTAGGGGAGCCTACGAGCAGTACTTC
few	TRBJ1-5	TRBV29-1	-	CSVSRHSNQPQHF	TGCAGCGTTTCCAGACATAGCAATCAGCCCCAGCATTTT
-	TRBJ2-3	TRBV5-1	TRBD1	CASSVNRGRRTDTQYF	TGCGCCAGCAGCGTGAACAGGGGGAGGAGGACAGATACGCAGTATTTT
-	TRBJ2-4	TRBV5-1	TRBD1	CASSFRTGTGGNIQYF	TGCGCCAGCAGCTTCCGAACCGGGACAGGTGGAAACATTCAGTACTTC
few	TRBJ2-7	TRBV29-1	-	CSVEDRASRQFYEQYF	TGCAGCGTTGAAGATCGAGCCTCGAGGCAGTTCTACGAGCAGTACTTC
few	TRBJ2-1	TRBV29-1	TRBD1	CSVSGTGGSYNEQFF	TGCAGCGTTTCCGGGACAGGGGGTTCCTACAATGAGCAGTTCTTC
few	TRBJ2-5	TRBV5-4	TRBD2	CASSSGTTGYGTQYF	TGTGCCAGCAGCTCGGGGACTACTGGTTATGGGACCCAGTACTTC
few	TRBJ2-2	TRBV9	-	CASSVAAGAGELFF	TGTGCCAGCAGCGTAGCGGCAGGGGCCGGGGAGCTGTTTTTT
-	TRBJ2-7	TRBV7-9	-	CASSFQGRAYEQYF	TGTGCCAGCAGCTTCCAGGGAAGAGCCTACGAGCAGTACTTC
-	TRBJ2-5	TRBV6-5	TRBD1	CASSSGQGVKTQYF	TGTGCCAGCAGTTCGGGACAGGGTGTGAAGACCCAGTACTTC
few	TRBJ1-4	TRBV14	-	CASSLTGKKLFF	TGTGCCAGCAGCCTGACAGGCAAAAAACTGTTTTTT
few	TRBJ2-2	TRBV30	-	CAWIQGSTGELFF	TGTGCCTGGATACAGGGAAGCACCGGGGAGCTGTTTTTT
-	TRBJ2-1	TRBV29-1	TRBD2	CSVGTSGGRSSYNEQFF	TGCAGCGTAGGGACTAGCGGGGGCCGTAGCTCCTACAATGAGCAGTTCTTC
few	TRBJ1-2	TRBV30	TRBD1	CAWSLQGAAGYTF	TGTGCCTGGAGTCTCCAGGGGGCAGCTGGCTACACCTTC
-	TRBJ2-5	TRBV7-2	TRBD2	CASSSGTSGKETQYF	TGTGCCAGCAGCTCCGGGACTAGCGGGAAAGAGACCCAGTACTTC
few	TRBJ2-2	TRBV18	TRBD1	CASSHRDRSNTGELFF	TGTGCCAGCTCACACCGGGACAGGTCGAACACCGGGGAGCTGTTTTTT